The 6 T cell receptor beta chains below were found in one sample sequenced in a study of graft-versus-host responses after intestinal transplantation (dated by TCRdb to 2020 to 2023). Receptor libraries were prepared by the immunoSEQ multiplex PCR assay. As stored in TCRdb, this immuneACCESS dataset retains in-frame rearrangements with V and J assigned. A fraction of the clones does not appear; measured against another copy, unresolved V genes explain less than half of the discrepancy, and the remainder lacks a known reason. Recorded for this sample are tens of thousands of clones; roughly 94% of them occurred a single time. The ten largest account for 0.2% to 0.25% of the sample. The sample's time point, from its label and the paper: cells obtained before transplantation from donor or recipient. What these receptors recognize is not known. Sequences were derived from unstimulated CD4+ T cells sorted from spleen or lymph node cells, sampled before transplant. All receptors derive from a human donor who was the organ donor for an intestinal transplant.

This clone was observed once. The chain carries TRBV11-3 and TRBJ1-2; D call uncertain. Trimming removed 0 bases at V and 8 bases at J, with 13 bases between. The CDR3 runs to 14 residues. Germline CDR1 and CDR2: SGHNT and YENEEA. CDR3 nucleotide sequence: TGTGCCAGCAGCTTAGATCCGGGGAGCAGGGGCTACACCTTC. It translates to CASSLDPGSRGYTF.

V gene TRBV6-1 combines with J gene TRBJ1-1; unclear D gene. V was shortened by 2 bases and J by 5 bases, with 9 bases between the two germline ends. The length of the CDR3 is 13 residues. Germline CDR1 MNHNS, CDR2 SASEGT. CDR3 amino acids: CASSESGVTEAFF. CDR3 coding DNA: TGTGCCAGCAGTGAATCGGGAGTAACTGAAGCTTTCTTT.

The chain has TRBV14 and TRBJ2-2; no definite D call. The germline gives CDR1 SGHDN, CDR2 FVKESK. V was clipped by 1 base and J by 7 bases, with 4 bases between them. The CDR3 runs 12 residues. The chain's CDR3 is CASSQANGELFF. CDR3 sequence (DNA): TGTGCCAGCAGCCAAGCGAACGGGGAGCTGTTTTTT.

The chain combines TRBV11-3 with TRBJ1-1; D remains unclear. Germline-derived CDR1 and CDR2 are SGHNT and YENEEA. Trimming cost V 5 bases and J 4 bases, with 11 bases left between them. The CDR3 spans 13 residues. CDR3: CASSRFLGTEAFF. CDR3 in DNA: TGTGCCAGCAGCCGTTTTTTGGGCACTGAAGCTTTCTTT.

There are a few counts of this clone. The chain uses TRBV19 and TRBJ1-5, with 7 bases lining up with TRBD1. Germline V gene data show CDR1 as LNHDA and CDR2 as SQIVND (reference sequence). The CDR3 consists of 16 residues. V lost 1 base and J lost 6; bases outside the gene matches: 9. In nucleotides, the CDR3 is TGTGCCAGTAGTATAGGGCCAGGGGGGCGAATTCAGCCCCAGCATTTT. This sequence encodes CASSIGPGGRIQPQHF.

The V and J genes are TRBV19 and TRBJ1-2; the match to TRBD1 covers 8 bases. V dropped 4 bases and J dropped 6; count of bases not matched to a gene: 10. This CDR3 is 15 amino acids long. CDR1 LNHDA and CDR2 SQIVND come from the germline V gene (reference sequence). The CDR3 here is CASSRSHGQGHGYTF. The DNA for the CDR3 is TGTGCCAGTAGTAGGAGCCATGGACAGGGCCATGGCTACACCTTC.